The rows below give T cell receptor beta chains drawn from one sample of a study of blood T cell repertoires in COVID-19. Here immunoSEQ multiplex PCR was the method, and the copy in TCRdb shows in-frame clones only, minus some. The data hold some 170,000 clones, with about 86% observed a single time. Sequenced input: peripheral blood. The receptors were gathered from an older woman with COVID-19, enrolled during active disease. Both conserved end residues are part of each CDR3. The order of the fields is clone size, J gene, V gene, D gene, CDR3 protein, CDR3 DNA. The D gene is left open where the match is weak. Size values are once, few and many counts, or a class for expanded clones, and some rows have none.

clone_size: -
j_call: TRBJ1-5
v_call: TRBV30
d_call: -
cdr3_aa: CAWSQNRGGQPQHF
cdr3_nt: TGTGCCTGGAGTCAAAATAGGGGCGGCCAGCCCCAGCATTTT

clone_size: -
j_call: TRBJ1-4
v_call: TRBV11-2
d_call: -
cdr3_aa: CASSVTGEKLFF
cdr3_nt: TGTGCCAGCAGCGTCACAGGGGAAAAACTGTTTTTT

clone_size: once
j_call: TRBJ1-1
v_call: TRBV5-6
d_call: TRBD1
cdr3_aa: CASSLARGQGVPEAFF
cdr3_nt: TGTGCCAGCAGCTTGGCGAGGGGACAGGGAGTCCCTGAAGCTTTCTTT

clone_size: once
j_call: TRBJ2-7
v_call: TRBV15
d_call: TRBD1
cdr3_aa: CATSRDTGGGYEQYF
cdr3_nt: TGTGCCACCAGCAGAGATACAGGGGGAGGCTACGAGCAGTACTTC

clone_size: few
j_call: TRBJ1-1
v_call: TRBV28
d_call: -
cdr3_aa: CASSSMTRDTEAFF
cdr3_nt: TGTGCCAGCAGTTCCATGACCCGGGACACTGAAGCTTTCTTT

clone_size: -
j_call: TRBJ2-7
v_call: TRBV11-2
d_call: -
cdr3_aa: CASSLELIYEQYF
cdr3_nt: TGTGCCAGCAGCTTAGAACTGATCTACGAGCAGTACTTC

clone_size: -
j_call: TRBJ1-2
v_call: TRBV30
d_call: TRBD1
cdr3_aa: CAWSAGTGGLGYTF
cdr3_nt: TGTGCCTGGAGCGCCGGGACAGGGGGCTTGGGCTACACCTTC

clone_size: once
j_call: TRBJ2-1
v_call: TRBV2
d_call: -
cdr3_aa: CASSEGRGLAQHNEQFF
cdr3_nt: TGTGCCAGCAGTGAGGGAAGGGGTTTGGCCCAACACAATGAGCAGTTCTTC

clone_size: -
j_call: TRBJ2-1
v_call: TRBV7-9
d_call: TRBD2
cdr3_aa: CASSQTSGKYNEQFF
cdr3_nt: TGTGCCAGCAGTCAAACTAGCGGAAAATACAATGAGCAGTTCTTC

clone_size: -
j_call: TRBJ2-7
v_call: TRBV6-6
d_call: -
cdr3_aa: CASRGDFAIVDEQYF
cdr3_nt: TGTGCCAGCAGAGGGGACTTCGCCATAGTAGACGAGCAGTACTTC

clone_size: few
j_call: TRBJ2-7
v_call: TRBV3-1/TRBV3-2
d_call: TRBD1
cdr3_aa: CASSQDKGQGVGQYF
cdr3_nt: TGTGCCAGCAGCCAAGATAAGGGACAGGGTGTCGGGCAGTACTTC

clone_size: -
j_call: TRBJ2-3
v_call: TRBV19
d_call: TRBD2
cdr3_aa: CASSILAASDTQYF
cdr3_nt: TGTGCCAGTAGTATCCTAGCGGCTTCAGATACGCAGTATTTT

clone_size: -
j_call: TRBJ2-7
v_call: TRBV3-1/TRBV3-2
d_call: TRBD1
cdr3_aa: CASSPSGRDRGHEQYF
cdr3_nt: TGTGCCAGCAGCCCCTCCGGCCGGGACAGGGGTCACGAGCAGTACTTC

clone_size: few
j_call: TRBJ1-2
v_call: TRBV7-3
d_call: TRBD1
cdr3_aa: CASSWDSKYGYTF
cdr3_nt: TGTGCCAGCAGCTGGGACAGTAAGTATGGCTACACCTTC

clone_size: -
j_call: TRBJ2-7
v_call: TRBV4-1
d_call: TRBD1
cdr3_aa: CASSQAKDRVNEQYF
cdr3_nt: TGCGCCAGCAGCCAAGCAAAGGACAGGGTAAACGAGCAGTACTTC

clone_size: -
j_call: TRBJ1-6
v_call: TRBV14
d_call: -
cdr3_aa: CASSQLGAGASPLHF
cdr3_nt: TGTGCCAGCAGCCAACTGGGAGCAGGGGCTTCACCCCTCCACTTT

clone_size: -
j_call: TRBJ2-5
v_call: TRBV6-5
d_call: TRBD1
cdr3_aa: CATRGTGGRETQYF
cdr3_nt: TGTGCCACCAGGGGGACAGGGGGCCGTGAGACCCAGTACTTC

clone_size: -
j_call: TRBJ1-1
v_call: TRBV5-6
d_call: -
cdr3_aa: CASSLGGVGEAFF
cdr3_nt: TGTGCCAGCAGCTTGGGGGGAGTCGGGGAAGCTTTCTTT

clone_size: -
j_call: TRBJ1-3
v_call: TRBV9
d_call: -
cdr3_aa: CASSGQRSGNTIYF
cdr3_nt: TGTGCCAGCAGCGGGCAGCGCTCTGGAAACACCATATATTTT

clone_size: -
j_call: TRBJ2-5
v_call: TRBV18
d_call: -
cdr3_aa: CASSPQQGETQYF
cdr3_nt: TGTGCCAGCTCACCACAACAGGGAGAGACCCAGTACTTC

clone_size: -
j_call: TRBJ1-5
v_call: TRBV19
d_call: -
cdr3_aa: CASSIHRISNQPQHF
cdr3_nt: TGTGCCAGTAGTATACACAGAATTAGCAATCAGCCCCAGCATTTT

clone_size: -
j_call: TRBJ2-3
v_call: TRBV7-2
d_call: TRBD2
cdr3_aa: CASSLDASGSRDTQYF
cdr3_nt: TGTGCCAGCAGCTTAGACGCTAGCGGGAGTAGGGATACGCAGTATTTT

clone_size: -
j_call: TRBJ2-3
v_call: TRBV5-1
d_call: -
cdr3_aa: CASSPGQGLGTDTQYF
cdr3_nt: TGCGCCAGCAGCCCAGGCCAGGGATTAGGCACAGATACGCAGTATTTT

clone_size: -
j_call: TRBJ1-2
v_call: TRBV12-3/TRBV12-4
d_call: TRBD1
cdr3_aa: CASSPGTGYGYTF
cdr3_nt: TGTGCCAGCAGTCCCGGGACAGGTTATGGCTACACCTTC

clone_size: -
j_call: TRBJ1-2
v_call: TRBV14
d_call: TRBD1
cdr3_aa: CASSRDTGENYGYTF
cdr3_nt: TGTGCCAGCAGCCGCGACACAGGGGAGAACTATGGCTACACCTTC

clone_size: -
j_call: TRBJ1-6
v_call: TRBV9
d_call: TRBD1
cdr3_aa: CASSADRGGLALHF
cdr3_nt: TGTGCCAGCAGCGCGGACAGGGGGGGATTGGCCCTCCACTTT

clone_size: few
j_call: TRBJ1-1
v_call: TRBV19
d_call: TRBD1
cdr3_aa: CASRGQLNTEAFF
cdr3_nt: TGTGCCAGTAGGGGACAGTTGAACACTGAAGCTTTCTTT

clone_size: -
j_call: TRBJ1-3
v_call: TRBV6-7
d_call: -
cdr3_aa: CASGTASPGNTIYF
cdr3_nt: TGTGCCAGCGGAACAGCTTCCCCTGGAAACACCATATATTTT

clone_size: -
j_call: TRBJ1-1
v_call: TRBV19
d_call: -
cdr3_aa: CASSMGDGGRKAFF
cdr3_nt: TGTGCCAGTAGTATGGGGGACGGAGGGAGAAAAGCTTTCTTT

clone_size: -
j_call: TRBJ2-2
v_call: TRBV14
d_call: -
cdr3_aa: CASSRRGLANTGELFF
cdr3_nt: TGTGCCAGCAGCCGGAGGGGGCTTGCGAACACCGGGGAGCTGTTTTTT

clone_size: -
j_call: TRBJ1-2
v_call: TRBV27
d_call: -
cdr3_aa: CASSRSFRNYGYTF
cdr3_nt: TGTGCCAGCAGTCGGAGTTTTCGGAACTATGGCTACACCTTC

clone_size: -
j_call: TRBJ2-3
v_call: TRBV5-1
d_call: -
cdr3_aa: CASSARRFTDTQYF
cdr3_nt: TGCGCCAGCAGCGCGAGGAGATTTACAGATACGCAGTATTTT

clone_size: -
j_call: TRBJ1-2
v_call: TRBV7-9
d_call: TRBD1
cdr3_aa: CASSWTGGGYTF
cdr3_nt: TGTGCCAGCAGCTGGACAGGGGGTGGCTACACCTTC

clone_size: -
j_call: TRBJ2-1
v_call: TRBV19
d_call: TRBD2
cdr3_aa: CASSTSGGYNEQFF
cdr3_nt: TGTGCCAGTAGTACTAGCGGGGGGTACAATGAGCAGTTCTTC

clone_size: -
j_call: TRBJ2-3
v_call: TRBV28
d_call: -
cdr3_aa: CASSLGSPGADTQYF
cdr3_nt: TGTGCCAGCAGTTTGGGGTCACCAGGGGCAGATACGCAGTATTTT

clone_size: -
j_call: TRBJ2-7
v_call: TRBV19
d_call: TRBD1
cdr3_aa: CASSIPGQGYEQYF
cdr3_nt: TGTGCCAGTAGTATTCCGGGACAGGGCTACGAGCAGTACTTC

clone_size: few
j_call: TRBJ2-3
v_call: TRBV19
d_call: TRBD2
cdr3_aa: CASSIGLAGADTQYF
cdr3_nt: TGTGCCAGTAGTATAGGACTAGCGGGAGCAGATACGCAGTATTTT

clone_size: once
j_call: TRBJ1-4
v_call: TRBV29-1
d_call: -
cdr3_aa: CSVDGQGGEKLFF
cdr3_nt: TGCAGCGTTGATGGCCAGGGTGGCGAAAAACTGTTTTTT

clone_size: -
j_call: TRBJ2-7
v_call: TRBV19
d_call: TRBD1
cdr3_aa: CASSVTGTGRSEQYF
cdr3_nt: TGTGCCAGTAGTGTTACCGGGACAGGGAGAAGCGAGCAGTACTTC

clone_size: -
j_call: TRBJ2-5
v_call: TRBV9
d_call: -
cdr3_aa: CASSVAGVGETQYF
cdr3_nt: TGTGCCAGCAGCGTAGCAGGGGTCGGTGAGACCCAGTACTTC

clone_size: -
j_call: TRBJ2-3
v_call: TRBV28
d_call: TRBD1
cdr3_aa: CASTPGTGTDTQYF
cdr3_nt: TGTGCCAGCACCCCCGGGACAGGGACAGATACGCAGTATTTT

clone_size: few
j_call: TRBJ1-2
v_call: TRBV28
d_call: -
cdr3_aa: CASGRGAYGYTF
cdr3_nt: TGTGCCAGCGGACGGGGGGCCTATGGCTACACCTTC

clone_size: once
j_call: TRBJ2-3
v_call: TRBV30
d_call: TRBD2
cdr3_aa: CAWSPSGSHLGTQYF
cdr3_nt: TGTGCCTGGAGTCCTAGCGGGAGTCATTTGGGTACGCAGTATTTT

clone_size: -
j_call: TRBJ2-3
v_call: TRBV4-2
d_call: TRBD1
cdr3_aa: CASSRDRQGPDTQYF
cdr3_nt: TGTGCCAGCAGCCGAGACCGACAGGGTCCAGATACGCAGTATTTT

clone_size: -
j_call: TRBJ2-7
v_call: TRBV3-1/TRBV3-2
d_call: TRBD1
cdr3_aa: CASRDRNSYEQYF
cdr3_nt: TGTGCCAGCCGGGACAGGAACTCCTACGAGCAGTACTTC

clone_size: -
j_call: TRBJ2-1
v_call: TRBV4-2
d_call: -
cdr3_aa: CASSQGLPNEQFF
cdr3_nt: TGTGCCAGCAGCCAAGGACTACCAAATGAGCAGTTCTTC

clone_size: few
j_call: TRBJ1-6
v_call: TRBV24-1
d_call: TRBD1
cdr3_aa: CATHTGDGRSPLHF
cdr3_nt: TGTGCCACCCATACAGGGGATGGTCGGTCACCCCTCCACTTT

clone_size: -
j_call: TRBJ1-1
v_call: TRBV19
d_call: -
cdr3_aa: CASSLGETGTEAFF
cdr3_nt: TGTGCCAGTAGTTTAGGGGAAACGGGGACTGAAGCTTTCTTT

clone_size: -
j_call: TRBJ1-5
v_call: TRBV7-2
d_call: -
cdr3_aa: CASSSWRTNQPQHF
cdr3_nt: TGTGCCAGCAGCTCGTGGAGAACCAATCAGCCCCAGCATTTT

clone_size: -
j_call: TRBJ1-6
v_call: TRBV27
d_call: -
cdr3_aa: CASRSLAAGVSPLHF
cdr3_nt: TGTGCCAGCAGATCCCTCGCGGCCGGCGTTTCACCCCTCCACTTT

clone_size: -
j_call: TRBJ2-7
v_call: TRBV5-1
d_call: TRBD1
cdr3_aa: CASSPPPQGRYEQYF
cdr3_nt: TGCGCCAGCAGCCCCCCCCCACAGGGGCGGTACGAGCAGTACTTC

clone_size: -
j_call: TRBJ2-7
v_call: TRBV11-2
d_call: -
cdr3_aa: CASSLSPEEGFSYEQYF
cdr3_nt: TGTGCCAGCAGCTTATCGCCTGAAGAGGGATTCTCCTACGAGCAGTACTTC

clone_size: -
j_call: TRBJ1-1
v_call: TRBV6-5
d_call: -
cdr3_aa: CASTLSTEAFF
cdr3_nt: TGTGCCAGCACCCTGAGCACTGAAGCTTTCTTT

clone_size: -
j_call: TRBJ2-2
v_call: TRBV3-1/TRBV3-2
d_call: TRBD2
cdr3_aa: CASSQDFAGGSNTGELFF
cdr3_nt: TGTGCCAGCAGCCAAGATTTTGCGGGAGGTTCTAACACCGGGGAGCTGTTTTTT

clone_size: once
j_call: TRBJ2-4
v_call: TRBV19
d_call: -
cdr3_aa: CASSFLGQVAKNIQYF
cdr3_nt: TGTGCCAGTAGCTTTCTTGGACAAGTAGCCAAAAACATTCAGTACTTC

clone_size: few
j_call: TRBJ2-7
v_call: TRBV20-1
d_call: TRBD2
cdr3_aa: CSASAVAGGVYEQYF
cdr3_nt: TGCAGTGCTAGTGCGGTTGCGGGAGGAGTTTACGAGCAGTACTTC

clone_size: -
j_call: TRBJ2-1
v_call: TRBV19
d_call: -
cdr3_aa: CASSIWRAEHNEQFF
cdr3_nt: TGTGCCAGTAGTATTTGGCGGGCGGAACACAATGAGCAGTTCTTC

clone_size: -
j_call: TRBJ2-7
v_call: TRBV29-1
d_call: -
cdr3_aa: CSVELDRSYEQYF
cdr3_nt: TGCAGCGTTGAGTTGGACAGAAGCTACGAGCAGTACTTC

clone_size: -
j_call: TRBJ2-5
v_call: TRBV25-1
d_call: -
cdr3_aa: CASSEWTGGETQYF
cdr3_nt: TGTGCCAGCAGTGAATGGACAGGAGGGGAGACCCAGTACTTC